The 4 T cell receptor beta chains below all came from one sample that was sequenced in a study of blood T cell repertoires in COVID-19. TCRdb keeps only in-frame clones here, not all; method: immunoSEQ multiplex PCR. This sample yields approximately 280,000 clones, of which around 90% are seen a single time; around 1.7% belongs to the top ten. Sequenced input: PBMCs or T cells enriched from blood (not recorded which). The origin of the receptors is a woman aged 18-30 years with acute COVID-19.

J is TRBJ1-5 and V is TRBV19; D may be TRBD1 (6 bases). Looked up from germline, CDR1 is LNHDA and CDR2 is SQIVND (reference sequence). The CDR3 sequence is 16 residues long. Trimming removed 6 bases at V and 0 bases at J, with 15 bases between. CDR3 in DNA: TGTGCCAGTAGGGAACAGGGCCAAGGTAGCAATCAGCCCCAGCATTTT. It codes for CASREQGQGSNQPQHF.

This clone was recorded a few times. This chain uses TRBV4-3 with TRBJ2-1, with TRBD2 matching over 14 bases. V shed 4 bases and J 9 bases; nucleotides not matched to a gene: 11. The CDR3 totals 17 residues. CDR1 is LGHNA, CDR2 YSLEER, per germline. CDR3 protein: CASSPTAGLAGGGEQFF. For the CDR3, the DNA is TGCGCCAGCAGCCCGACCGCCGGACTAGCGGGAGGAGGTGAGCAGTTCTTC.

This rearrangement joins TRBV28 to TRBJ2-3; no reliable D call. Germline CDR1 reads MDHEN; CDR2 reads SYDVKM. The CDR3 is 14 residues long. Between the trimmed V and J ends, which lost 5 bases and 2 bases, there was a span of 11 bases. As DNA, the CDR3 is TGTGCCAGCAGTGTCCCCTCCCTCACAGATACGCAGTATTTT. Translation gives CASSVPSLTDTQYF.

V usage is TRBV3-1 (or the pseudogene TRBV3-2) and J usage is TRBJ2-1; 11 positions match TRBD2. Germline V gives CDR1 LGHDT, CDR2 YNNKEL (reference sequence). Trimming took 6 bases from V and 7 from J; bases not matched to a gene: 8. The CDR3 length is 15 residues. CDR3 region: CASSQLAGARNEQFF. The CDR3 coding sequence is TGTGCCAGCAGTCAACTAGCGGGAGCAAGGAATGAGCAGTTCTTC.